The 2 T cell receptor beta chains in this list originate from one sample, sequenced in a study of neurological immune-mediated disorders. TCRdb ran MiXCR on the 5' RACE reads and lists one entry per CDR3 protein. The sample yields 65,000 to 80,000 distinct CDR3 sequences, about 15% seen once. Sequencing used PBMCs. These TCRs come from a woman aged 40 to 49 in good health.

With respect to this clonotype: An end of the junction differs from the germline gene, which may be a read error. The rearrangement uses TRBV25-1 and TRBJ1-2, with 7 bases aligning to TRBD1. Germline CDR1 MGHDK, CDR2 SYGVNS. This CDR3 region has 13 residues. CDR3 protein: CASRITGAYGYSF. Written as DNA, the CDR3 is TGTGCTAGCAGAATAACAGGGGCCTATGGCTACTCCTTC.

This clonotype occurred many times. The chain recombines TRBV7-7 with TRBJ2-3; D gene ambiguous. This CDR3 is 13 amino acids long. V dropped 0 bases and J dropped 7 bases, with 8 bases sitting between them. Germline V gene data show CDR1 as SSHAT and CDR2 as FNYEAQ (reference sequence). The CDR3, as DNA: TGTGCCAGCAGCTTAGCGGTCGAAAATACGCAGTATTTT. Amino acids: CASSLAVENTQYF.